A selection of T cell receptor beta chains follows, all from one sample in a study of radiation and T cells in renal cell carcinoma. Some clones are missing from TCRdb's copy, which holds only in-frame ones; the method was immunoSEQ multiplex PCR. The sample yields about 130,000 clones, more than 70% seen once. The sample in question was blood, obtained from a patient whose treatment included radiotherapy and nephrectomy. The origin of the receptors is a woman aged 70-85 years with renal cell carcinoma. Each CDR3 is given with its conserved first and last residue. The D gene is left open where the match is weak. Rows give clone size only sometimes, using once, few, many, or a class for an expanded clone.

J: TRBJ2-1
length: 15
V: TRBV6-5
D: TRBD2
size: NA
DNA: TGTGCCAGCAGTCCATCGGGGGGGCGTTACAATGAGCAGTTCTTC
CDR3: CASSPSGGRYNEQFF

J: TRBJ2-3
length: 14
V: TRBV7-9
D: NA
size: NA
DNA: TGTGCCAGCAGCTTAGCGGGGAGCACAGATACGCAGTATTTT
CDR3: CASSLAGSTDTQYF

J: TRBJ2-2
length: 12
V: TRBV19
D: NA
size: NA
DNA: TGTGCCAGTGGAACGGTCACCGGGGAGCTGTTTTTT
CDR3: CASGTVTGELFF

J: TRBJ1-6
length: 14
V: TRBV14
D: NA
size: NA
DNA: TGTGCCAGCAGCCAAGTACGGTATAATTCACCCCTCCACTTT
CDR3: CASSQVRYNSPLHF

J: TRBJ1-2
length: 12
V: TRBV29-1
D: NA
size: NA
DNA: TGCAGCGTTGGCTGGGGGGGCGGTGGCTACACCTTC
CDR3: CSVGWGGGGYTF

J: TRBJ2-2
length: 15
V: TRBV27
D: TRBD1
size: NA
DNA: TGTGCCAGCAGTTTTTGGGACAGGGACACCGGGGAGCTGTTTTTT
CDR3: CASSFWDRDTGELFF

J: TRBJ1-1
length: 16
V: TRBV5-4
D: NA
size: NA
DNA: TGTGCCAGCAGCCAGGGGTCTCATGGCATGAACACTGAAGCTTTCTTT
CDR3: CASSQGSHGMNTEAFF

J: TRBJ2-3
length: 13
V: TRBV9
D: TRBD2
size: NA
DNA: TGTGCCAGTGGCGGGGGATTGACAGATACGCAGTATTTT
CDR3: CASGGGLTDTQYF

J: TRBJ2-3
length: 14
V: TRBV19
D: NA
size: NA
DNA: TGTGCCAGTAGTATAGGTCAGGCCACAGATACGCAGTATTTT
CDR3: CASSIGQATDTQYF

J: TRBJ2-7
length: 11
V: TRBV28
D: NA
size: NA
DNA: TGTGCCAGCAGTTTCGTGGGTGAGCAGTACTTC
CDR3: CASSFVGEQYF

J: TRBJ2-1
length: 20
V: TRBV5-1
D: TRBD2
size: few
DNA: TGCGCCAGCAGCTTGGCCGGAGGTCTGACGGCCAGACTAGCGGACAATGAGCAGTTCTTC
CDR3: CASSLAGGLTARLADNEQFF

J: TRBJ1-4
length: 12
V: TRBV11-2
D: NA
size: once
DNA: TGTGCCAGCAGCCCCGATACCGAAAAACTGTTTTTT
CDR3: CASSPDTEKLFF

J: TRBJ1-2
length: 13
V: TRBV7-2
D: NA
size: NA
DNA: TGTGCCAGCAGCCGAGAATTTGGGAGCGGCTACACCTTC
CDR3: CASSREFGSGYTF

J: TRBJ2-1
length: 14
V: TRBV9
D: TRBD2
size: NA
DNA: TGTGCCAGCAGCTCCGGGGGGTTATACAATGAGCAGTTCTTC
CDR3: CASSSGGLYNEQFF

J: TRBJ2-1
length: 13
V: TRBV29-1
D: NA
size: NA
DNA: TGCAGCGTAGTTCTACCCTCCTACAATGAGCAGTTCTTC
CDR3: CSVVLPSYNEQFF

J: TRBJ2-7
length: 13
V: TRBV6-5
D: NA
size: NA
DNA: TGTGCCAGTACGGGTCTTTATTCCTACGAGCAGTACTTC
CDR3: CASTGLYSYEQYF

J: TRBJ2-2
length: 15
V: TRBV7-6
D: TRBD2
size: NA
DNA: TGTGCCAGCAGGGCTAGCGGGGGGGACACCGGGGAGCTGTTTTTT
CDR3: CASRASGGDTGELFF

J: TRBJ2-5
length: 14
V: TRBV4-1
D: NA
size: few
DNA: TGCGCCAGCAGCCAGCGTCCGGGGGAGGAGACCCAGTACTTC
CDR3: CASSQRPGEETQYF

J: TRBJ2-2
length: 15
V: TRBV4-2
D: NA
size: NA
DNA: TGTGCCAGCAGCCAAGTGGGCCAGGGCACCGGGGAGCTGTTTTTT
CDR3: CASSQVGQGTGELFF

J: TRBJ2-6
length: 15
V: TRBV19
D: NA
size: NA
DNA: TGTGCCAGTAGTAATACAGGGTCTGGGGCCAACGTCCTGACTTTC
CDR3: CASSNTGSGANVLTF

J: TRBJ2-1
length: 10
V: TRBV2
D: NA
size: many
DNA: TGTGCCAGCAGTGATCCTGAGCAGTTCTTC
CDR3: CASSDPEQFF

J: TRBJ1-5
length: 14
V: TRBV30
D: NA
size: NA
DNA: TGTGCCTGGGGGTGGATTGGAGGCGATCAGCCCCAGCATTTT
CDR3: CAWGWIGGDQPQHF

J: TRBJ2-7
length: 15
V: TRBV28
D: NA
size: once
DNA: TGTGCCAGCAGTTCTGCGGGACAGAGCCTCTACGAGCAGTACTTC
CDR3: CASSSAGQSLYEQYF

J: TRBJ1-2
length: 12
V: TRBV5-1
D: NA
size: NA
DNA: TGCGCCAGCAGCTTGGGGGGCGACGGCTACACCTTC
CDR3: CASSLGGDGYTF

J: TRBJ2-3
length: 16
V: TRBV30
D: TRBD1
size: NA
DNA: TGTGCCTGGAGTGACGGGGACAGGGGGTTCACAGATACGCAGTATTTT
CDR3: CAWSDGDRGFTDTQYF

J: TRBJ1-2
length: 14
V: TRBV7-2
D: TRBD1
size: NA
DNA: TGTGCCAGCAGCCCTCAGGGGGGGGTTGGTGGCTACACCTTC
CDR3: CASSPQGGVGGYTF

J: TRBJ2-1
length: 13
V: TRBV7-2
D: NA
size: NA
DNA: TGTGCCAGCAGCGGAGCATCGTACAATGAGCAGTTCTTC
CDR3: CASSGASYNEQFF

J: TRBJ1-2
length: 11
V: TRBV2
D: NA
size: NA
DNA: TGTGCCAGCAGTGAGGACGGGGGCTACACCTTC
CDR3: CASSEDGGYTF

J: TRBJ1-1
length: 14
V: TRBV7-9
D: NA
size: NA
DNA: TGTGCCAGCAGCACGACAGAAATAAACACTGAAGCTTTCTTT
CDR3: CASSTTEINTEAFF

J: TRBJ2-2
length: 15
V: TRBV7-2
D: TRBD1
size: NA
DNA: TGTGCCAGCAGCTTAGGGGACAGGGTTACCGGGGAGCTGTTTTTT
CDR3: CASSLGDRVTGELFF

J: TRBJ1-1
length: 12
V: TRBV15
D: NA
size: NA
DNA: TGTGCCACCAGTCCAGGGAACACTGAAGCTTTCTTT
CDR3: CATSPGNTEAFF

J: TRBJ1-2
length: 15
V: TRBV7-6
D: NA
size: NA
DNA: TGTGCCAGCAGCTCCCGGGGGCCAGGGGACTATGGCTACACCTTC
CDR3: CASSSRGPGDYGYTF

J: TRBJ1-2
length: 14
V: TRBV5-1
D: TRBD1
size: NA
DNA: TGCGCCAGCAGCTTGGTATTAACAGGGGAAGGCTACACCTTC
CDR3: CASSLVLTGEGYTF

J: TRBJ2-5
length: 15
V: TRBV30
D: NA
size: NA
DNA: TGTGCCTGGAGTCCTCCTACCTATAGCGGAGAGACCCAGTACTTC
CDR3: CAWSPPTYSGETQYF

J: TRBJ2-1
length: 19
V: TRBV29-1
D: TRBD2
size: NA
DNA: TGCAGCGGCCCTCCGGGACTAGCGGGGGGGCGGACGTCGGGCAATGAGCAGTTCTTC
CDR3: CSGPPGLAGGRTSGNEQFF

J: TRBJ2-5
length: 15
V: TRBV10-3
D: TRBD1
size: NA
DNA: TGTGCCATCAGTGAGGGCGACAGGGTGGGAGAGACCCAGTACTTC
CDR3: CAISEGDRVGETQYF

J: TRBJ2-1
length: 15
V: TRBV5-1
D: TRBD2
size: NA
DNA: TGCGCCAGCAGGGCGACCGGGGGGGCCGGGAATGAGCAGTTCTTC
CDR3: CASRATGGAGNEQFF

J: TRBJ1-1
length: 14
V: TRBV25-1
D: NA
size: NA
DNA: TGTGCCAGCAGTGGCCCAGGCATATACACTGAAGCTTTCTTT
CDR3: CASSGPGIYTEAFF

J: TRBJ1-1
length: 16
V: TRBV18
D: NA
size: NA
DNA: TGTGCCAGCTCACCATTTGATGCCGGGGGTAACACTGAAGCTTTCTTT
CDR3: CASSPFDAGGNTEAFF

J: TRBJ2-5
length: 13
V: TRBV7-9
D: NA
size: NA
DNA: TGTGCCAGCAGCCGGACAGAGGGGTGGGAGCAGTACTTC
CDR3: CASSRTEGWEQYF

J: TRBJ1-1
length: 13
V: TRBV29-1
D: NA
size: NA
DNA: TGCAGCGTTGAAGACACCCAGGGTTATGAAGCTTTCTTT
CDR3: CSVEDTQGYEAFF